This TCR beta chain comes out of a study of T cells in Graves' hyperthyroidism and ophthalmopathy. Study conclusions and caveats: A median approximately 6.8 months before onset, the model predicted ophthalmopathy. Peripheral blood also featured most of the thyroid clonotypes expanded above 0.001.

This clonotype was recorded a few times. Antigen specificity is unknown. Regions amplified from RNA transcripts were the TCR beta CDR3 regions. The study used the HTBI primer set for a first-round RT-PCR of the TCR CDR3. From the multiplex PCR reads, TCRdb called clonotypes with MiXCR, one entry per CDR3 protein. The sample records a few hundred thousand distinct CDR3 sequences, around 14% being singletons. The germline V gene has CDR1 SGHKS and CDR2 YYEKEE (reference sequence). CDR3 length: 18 amino acids. V lost 3 bases to trimming and J lost 0 bases, with 16 bases between them. The receptor's source is a woman in her twenties or thirties with Graves' hyperthyroidism that later progressed to Graves' ophthalmopathy. The chain has TRBV5-5 and TRBJ1-6; a possible D gene is TRBD1 (5 bases). The source material was blood. CDR3 DNA sequence: TGTGCCAGCAGCTCAGGACGACAGACGGACTCCTATAATTCACCCCTCCACTTT. Protein product: CASSSGRQTDSYNSPLHF. Combining the CDR3 with reference TRBV5-5 and TRBJ1-6 gives the whole variable domain DAGVTQSPTHLIKTRGQQVTLRCSPISGHKSVSWYQQVLGQGPQFIFQYYEKEERGRGNFPDRFSARQFPNYSSELNVNALLLGDSALYLCASSSGRQTDSYNSPLHFGNGTRLTVT.